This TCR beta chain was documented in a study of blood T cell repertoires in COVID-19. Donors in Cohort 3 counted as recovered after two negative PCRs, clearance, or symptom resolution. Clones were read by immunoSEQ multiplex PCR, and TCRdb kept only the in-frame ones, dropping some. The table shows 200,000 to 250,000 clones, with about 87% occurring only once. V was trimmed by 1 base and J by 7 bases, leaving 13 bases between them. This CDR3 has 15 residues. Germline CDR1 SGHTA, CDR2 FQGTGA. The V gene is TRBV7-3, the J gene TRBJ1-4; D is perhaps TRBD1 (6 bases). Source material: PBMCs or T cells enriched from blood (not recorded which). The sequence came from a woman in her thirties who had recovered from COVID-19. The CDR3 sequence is CASSLRAGAREKLFF. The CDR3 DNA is TGTGCCAGCAGCTTAAGGGCAGGGGCCCGTGAAAAACTGTTTTTT.